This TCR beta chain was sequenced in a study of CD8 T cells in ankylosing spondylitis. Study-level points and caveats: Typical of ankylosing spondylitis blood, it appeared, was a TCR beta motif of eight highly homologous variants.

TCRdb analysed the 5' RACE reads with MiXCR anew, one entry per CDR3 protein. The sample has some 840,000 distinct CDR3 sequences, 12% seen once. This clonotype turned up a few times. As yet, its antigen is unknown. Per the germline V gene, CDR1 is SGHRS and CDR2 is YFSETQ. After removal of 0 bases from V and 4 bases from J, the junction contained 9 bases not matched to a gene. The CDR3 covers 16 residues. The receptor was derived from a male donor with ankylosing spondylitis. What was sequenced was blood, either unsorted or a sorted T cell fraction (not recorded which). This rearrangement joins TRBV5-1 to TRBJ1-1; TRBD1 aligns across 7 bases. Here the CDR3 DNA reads TGCGCCAGCAGCTTGGAGGATAGGGGGCTCGGCACTGAAGCTTTCTTT. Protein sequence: CASSLEDRGLGTEAFF.